The sequence of this TCR beta chain was determined in a study of blood T cell repertoires in COVID-19. Authors' analysis steps: Using reference gene primer amplification, nucleated cell counts were estimated. The method was immunoSEQ multiplex PCR; TCRdb's version includes in-frame clones alone and lacks a portion of them. From that table come the V and J calls and clone size; the DNA was used to work out D and trimming. The sample has some 180,000 clones, approximately 80% seen once. This receptor was obtained from a woman aged 55-70 years with acute COVID-19. What was sequenced was PBMCs or T cells enriched from blood (not recorded which).

CDR3 amino acids: CASSLEQGSQPQHF. CDR3 sequence (DNA): TGCGCCAGCAGCTTGGAACAGGGCTCACAGCCCCAGCATTTT. The chain combines TRBV5-1 with TRBJ1-5, with a tentative D call TRBD1 (6 bases). Trimming removed 0 bases from V and 7 bases from J, with 11 bases in between. CDR3 length: 14 amino acids. Germline CDR1 SGHRS, CDR2 YFSETQ.